The 29 T cell receptor beta chains below were found in one sample sequenced in a study of response to subunit inactivated influenza vaccine. TCRdb itself ran the RT-PCR reads through MiXCR, one entry per CDR3 protein. The sample holds about 780,000 distinct CDR3 sequences, under 20% seen once. The specimen was PBMCs from blood, collected 4 to 6 days after vaccination. The receptors stem from a man aged 45-65 years who received an inactivated influenza vaccine.

The chain combines TRBV29-1 with TRBJ2-1; no clear D. V was pared by 6 bases and J by 0 bases, with 12 bases between. The CDR3 totals 14 residues. Per germline, CDR1 SQVTM and CDR2 ANQGSEA. The CDR3 region has the DNA TGCAGCGTGGAGCTCTACTACTCCTACAATGAGCAGTTCTTC. Translating it yields CSVELYYSYNEQFF.

This clonotype was seen more than once but under ten times. The V gene is TRBV6-1, the J gene TRBJ2-2; 8 positions agree with TRBD1. Germline V gene lookup returns CDR1 MNHNS and CDR2 SASEGT. With V trimmed by 6 bases and J by 3 bases, 6 bases remained unmatched. CDR3 length equals 15 residues. The CDR3 DNA is TGTGCCAGCAGGGTGGGGACAGGTCACACCGGGGAGCTGTTTTTT. Amino acid sequence: CASRVGTGHTGELFF.

Ten or more counts support this clonotype. This chain links TRBV20-1 with TRBJ2-5; D perhaps matches TRBD2 (5 bases). The germline gives CDR1 DFQATT, CDR2 SNEGSKA (reference sequence). The CDR3 consists of 14 residues. The V end was cut by 5 bases, the J end by 2 bases, with 15 bases between. The CDR3 is CSAGSSWKQETQYF. In DNA, the CDR3 is TGCAGTGCTGGGAGTAGCTGGAAACAAGAGACCCAGTACTTC.

The sample holds many counts of this clonotype. The V gene is TRBV20-1, the J gene TRBJ2-3; 14 bases are a match to TRBD2. This CDR3 has 16 residues. Germline assignment: CDR1 DFQATT and CDR2 SNEGSKA (reference sequence). V was clipped by 6 bases and J by 4 bases; unmatched bases: 9. The CDR3 coding sequence is TGCAGTGCCGCCGGGACTAGCGGGAGTGTCGCAGATACGCAGTATTTT. This translates into CSAAGTSGSVADTQYF.

This clonotype was observed at least ten times. The V and J genes are TRBV14 and TRBJ2-7, with a tentative D call TRBD2 (5 bases). CDR3 length: 14 amino acids. V was pared by 0 bases and J by 6 bases, with 12 bases between. Germline V gene sequence: CDR1 SGHDN, CDR2 FVKESK. CDR3 sequence reads: CASSQDTRGSEQYF. CDR3 nucleotide sequence: TGTGCCAGCAGCCAAGATACCCGGGGATCCGAGCAGTACTTC.

The table lists this clonotype with a few counts. The genes are TRBV29-1 and TRBJ2-3; possible D gene TRBD1, 5 bases. Germline CDR1 and CDR2: SQVTM and ANQGSEA. This CDR3 contains 15 residues. Trimming took off 4 bases at V and 0 bases at J, with 14 bases between the two ends. The DNA for the CDR3 is TGCAGCGTTGGATCCGGACACCTTAGCACAGATACGCAGTATTTT. Translated: CSVGSGHLSTDTQYF.

V usage is TRBV7-9 and J usage is TRBJ2-2; D could derive from TRBD1 or TRBD2 (5 bases each). The CDR3 length is 15 residues. Per germline, CDR1 SEHNR and CDR2 FQNEAQ (reference sequence). V was trimmed by 5 bases and J by 1 base, leaving 11 bases between them. CDR3 sequence (DNA): TGTGCCAGCAGCGTGGGACCCCAGAACACCGGGGAGCTGTTTTTT. Amino acids: CASSVGPQNTGELFF.

The V call is TRBV7-9, the J call TRBJ1-4; D is unclear. CDR3 length: 13 amino acids. Germline V gene sequence: CDR1 SEHNR, CDR2 FQNEAQ (reference sequence). V lost 4 bases and J lost 8, with 11 bases in between. The chain's CDR3 is CASSSLHDEKLFF. In DNA, the CDR3 is TGTGCCAGCAGCTCCCTCCACGACGAAAAACTGTTTTTT.

This clonotype was detected only a few times. The V and J genes are TRBV20-1 and TRBJ2-2, with TRBD1 matching over 9 bases. The junction had 5 bases not matched to a gene; V was cut back by 0 bases and J by 6 bases. The CDR3 extends over 15 amino acids. CDR1 is DFQATT and CDR2 is SNEGSKA in the germline V gene (reference sequence). CDR3 protein: CSARDPRQGAGELFF. In DNA, the CDR3 is TGCAGTGCTAGAGATCCCCGACAGGGGGCCGGGGAGCTGTTTTTT.

V is TRBV12-3 or TRBV12-4 and J is TRBJ2-7, with 12 bases aligning to TRBD2. The CDR3 covers 13 residues. V gave up 2 bases and J gave up 11 bases; unmatched junction bases: 4. In DNA, the CDR3 is TGTGCCAGCAGTTTAACTAGCGGGGGGATGAAGTACTTC. Translated: CASSLTSGGMKYF.

This clonotype was observed a handful of times. V and J are TRBV15 and TRBJ2-1; 7 bases fit TRBD1. Germline V gives CDR1 LNHNV, CDR2 YYDKDF (reference sequence). Trimming removed 5 bases from V and 7 bases from J; junction bases left unmatched: 2. There are 12 residues in the CDR3. The CDR3 here is CATSLTGNEQFF. CDR3 in DNA: TGTGCCACCAGCTTGACAGGGAATGAGCAGTTCTTC.

The sample holds a few counts of this clonotype. The chain uses TRBV20-1 and TRBJ2-3; possibly TRBD2 for D (6 bases). Between the trimmed V and J ends, which lost 4 bases and 0 bases, there was a span of 14 bases. Germline V lookup: CDR1 DFQATT, CDR2 SNEGSKA (reference sequence). This CDR3 has 15 amino acids. CDR3 region: CSAIGGVTSTDTQYF. CDR3 sequence (DNA): TGCAGTGCTATCGGCGGGGTGACTAGCACAGATACGCAGTATTTT.

This clonotype showed up just a few times. The chain uses TRBV4-3 and TRBJ1-1, with 7 bases that match TRBD1. Germline V gives CDR1 LGHNA, CDR2 YSLEER. The CDR3 is made up of 17 amino acids. V was pared by 3 bases and J by 11 bases, with 21 bases of the junction left unmatched. The CDR3 coding sequence is TGCGCCAGCAGCCATAGTAGAAGAGAGGACAGGCGGCCAGGGGCTTTCTTT. It codes for CASSHSRREDRRPGAFF.

A few counts support this clonotype. J is TRBJ2-1 and V is TRBV7-9, with 12 bases that match TRBD2. The CDR3 extends over 15 amino acids. V gave up 6 bases and J gave up 8 bases; unmatched junction bases: 8. In germline, CDR1 is SEHNR, CDR2 FQNEAQ (reference sequence). The CDR3 sequence is CASSYGLAGRYEQFF. The CDR3 DNA reads TGTGCCAGCAGTTACGGACTAGCGGGACGATATGAGCAGTTCTTC.

This rearrangement joins TRBV20-1 to TRBJ2-7; TRBD2 is a possible D gene (6 bases). CDR1 is DFQATT and CDR2 is SNEGSKA in the germline V gene (reference sequence). V was trimmed by 3 bases and J by 5 bases, leaving 11 bases between them. The CDR3 is made up of 12 amino acids. The CDR3 sequence is CSASTSNHEQYF. For the CDR3, the DNA is TGCAGTGCTAGTACTAGCAACCACGAGCAGTACTTC.

The rearrangement links TRBV3-1 to TRBJ1-3, with unresolved D. Germline lookup yields CDR1 LGHDT and CDR2 YNNKEL (reference sequence). The ends were cut back, 4 bases at V and 4 bases at J, with 8 bases in the middle. This CDR3 is 13 amino acids long. DNA of the CDR3: TGTGCCAGCAGCCCAGATTGGGGAAACACCATATATTTT. Its protein is CASSPDWGNTIYF.

This clonotype appeared many times. The V gene is TRBV4-3, the J gene TRBJ2-1; TRBD1 matches 8 bases. Losses at the gene ends were 4 bases for V and 0 bases for J; bases not matched to a gene: 5. CDR3 length equals 16 residues. Germline lookup yields CDR1 LGHNA and CDR2 YSLEER. The DNA of the CDR3 is TGCGCCAGCAGCCCAGGACAGGGTAGCTCCTACAATGAGCAGTTCTTC. Translating it yields CASSPGQGSSYNEQFF.

This clonotype has more than one count but fewer than ten. The chain carries TRBV4-1 and TRBJ1-5, with D perhaps TRBD1 (6 bases). Germline CDR1 and CDR2: MGHRA and YSYEKL. The CDR3 covers 15 residues. With 1 base removed from V and 5 bases from J, the gap between germline ends came to 12 bases. DNA of the CDR3: TGCGCCAGCAGCCAAGGTAACAGGGAGGATCAGCCCCAGCATTTT. Its translation is CASSQGNREDQPQHF.

The CDR3 bases are TGCGCCAGCAGCCCCGGGACAGGGGCAACTAATGAAAAACTGTTTTTT. This translates into CASSPGTGATNEKLFF. The chain carries TRBV5-1 and TRBJ1-4; TRBD1 matches 10 bases. Per germline, CDR1 SGHRS and CDR2 YFSETQ. Germline trimming cut 4 bases from V and 0 bases from J; bases unmatched to any gene: 3. The CDR3 sequence is 16 residues long.

This chain joins TRBV6-1 and TRBJ1-4; 7 positions agree with TRBD1. This CDR3 region has 15 residues. Germline CDR1 MNHNS, CDR2 SASEGT. The J segment lost 7 bases and the V segment lost 5 bases, leaving 10 bases of the junction unmatched. The CDR3 nucleotides read TGTGCCAGCAGTCGGATCAGGGGGGCGGGTGAAAAACTGTTTTTT. Protein: CASSRIRGAGEKLFF.

This clonotype appeared a few times. V usage is TRBV12-3 or TRBV12-4 and J usage is TRBJ1-5; 7 nucleotides line up with TRBD1. The CDR3 is 14 residues long. Unmatched junction bases numbered 7, after V lost 8 bases and J lost 3 bases. The CDR3 spells CASAVRGYNQPQHF. The CDR3 DNA follows: TGTGCCAGCGCAGTCAGGGGGTACAATCAGCCCCAGCATTTT.

The J gene is TRBJ1-2, the V gene TRBV5-1; perhaps TRBD1 as D (5 bases). The CDR3 is 16 residues long. V lost 4 bases and J lost 4, with 20 bases in between. CDR1 and CDR2 (germline): SGHRS, YFSETQ. This CDR3 reads CASSRGAGSMGYGYTF. The CDR3 DNA reads as TGCGCCAGCAGCCGCGGGGCAGGGTCTATGGGCTATGGCTACACCTTC.

This clonotype was detected many times. V usage is TRBV7-2 and J usage is TRBJ2-7; 8 bases agree with TRBD1. The CDR3 runs 17 residues. Germline CDR1 and CDR2: SGHTA and FQGNSA. V gave up 5 bases and J gave up 2 bases; unmatched junction bases: 14. This chain's CDR3 is CASSPRTGLVSAYEQYF. The DNA of the CDR3 is TGTGCCAGCAGCCCACGGACAGGGTTAGTATCAGCCTACGAGCAGTACTTC.

A single count supports this clonotype. V gene TRBV28 combines with J gene TRBJ1-4; TRBD1 agrees at 8 bases. CDR3 length equals 15 residues. With V trimmed by 5 bases and J by 5 bases, 7 bases remained unmatched. Germline V gene lookup returns CDR1 MDHEN and CDR2 SYDVKM. The CDR3 DNA sequence: TGTGCCAGCAGTGCTCCAGGGGGCGGGAATGAAAAACTGTTTTTT. It specifies CASSAPGGGNEKLFF.

CDR3 nucleotides: TGTGCCAGCAGCGTAAGGTCAGGTCCCACAGATACGCAGTATTTT. This codes for CASSVRSGPTDTQYF. The rearrangement joins TRBV9 to TRBJ2-3; D is unclear. The CDR3 has 15 residues. Trimming pared 1 base from V and 2 bases from J, leaving 11 bases between. Looked up from germline, CDR1 is SGDLS and CDR2 is YYNGEE.

This clonotype was counted ten times or more. The CDR3 loop reads CASSLGTSGAYNEQFF. Here the CDR3 DNA reads TGTGCCAGCAGCTTGGGGACTAGCGGGGCCTACAATGAGCAGTTCTTC. The rearrangement links TRBV7-3 to TRBJ2-1; 13 bases are a match to TRBD2. The V gene end was trimmed by 3 bases and the J gene end by 2 bases; junction bases not matched to a gene: 1. The length of the CDR3 is 16 residues. Germline V gene lookup returns CDR1 SGHTA and CDR2 FQGTGA.

This rearrangement joins TRBV6-1 to TRBJ2-1; 8 bases match TRBD2. Trimming at V came to 4 bases and at J to 7 bases, leaving 15 bases not matched to a gene. The CDR3 extends over 17 amino acids. The germline CDR1 and CDR2 sequences are MNHNS and SASEGT. Here the CDR3 reads CASSGRGASGSTNEQFF. CDR3 nucleotides: TGTGCCAGCAGTGGAAGGGGGGCGAGCGGGAGTACGAATGAGCAGTTCTTC.

The chain couples TRBV10-3 to TRBJ2-7; perhaps TRBD1 as D (6 bases). The CDR3 spans 16 residues. V lost 2 bases, J lost 5 bases, and 19 bases lay in between. CDR1 is ENHRY, CDR2 SYGVKD, per germline. The DNA of the CDR3 is TGTGCCATCAGTGAGGGGAGATTAGAACAGGGTAACGAGCAGTACTTC. Its protein product is CAISEGRLEQGNEQYF.

The sample holds many counts of this clonotype. The rearrangement links TRBV12-3 or TRBV12-4 to TRBJ1-2; possibly TRBD1 for D (5 bases). The CDR3 has 16 amino acids. Trimming removed 5 bases at V and 2 bases at J, with 18 bases between. As DNA, the CDR3 is TGTGCCAGCAGTCCGCCATTGGGACGGAGCAACTATGGCTACACCTTC. Translating gives CASSPPLGRSNYGYTF.